This T cell receptor beta chain was retrieved from a study of blood T cell repertoires in COVID-19. In the study overall: Sites across the United States, Italy and Spain contributed samples from acute and convalescent COVID-19. In each case, the material was cDNA or gDNA derived from T cells, B-cell-depleted T cells, or PBMCs.

With 3 bases removed from V and 1 base from J, the gap between germline ends came to 10 bases. CDR3 length: 14 residues. Germline values: CDR1 SGHRS, CDR2 YFSETQ. Libraries were prepared by immunoSEQ multiplex PCR; TCRdb keeps only in-frame clonotypes and omits some of them. Of about 140,000 clones in the sample, more than 75% are singletons; the top ten hold under 6.5%. Sequenced input: peripheral blood. This receptor was identified in a human donor in a cohort sampled during active COVID-19. This chain uses TRBV5-1 with TRBJ1-1; perhaps TRBD1 as D (6 bases). Written as DNA, the CDR3 is TGCGCCAGCAGCTCAGGACAGACGAACACTGAAGCTTTCTTT. Its translation: CASSSGQTNTEAFF.